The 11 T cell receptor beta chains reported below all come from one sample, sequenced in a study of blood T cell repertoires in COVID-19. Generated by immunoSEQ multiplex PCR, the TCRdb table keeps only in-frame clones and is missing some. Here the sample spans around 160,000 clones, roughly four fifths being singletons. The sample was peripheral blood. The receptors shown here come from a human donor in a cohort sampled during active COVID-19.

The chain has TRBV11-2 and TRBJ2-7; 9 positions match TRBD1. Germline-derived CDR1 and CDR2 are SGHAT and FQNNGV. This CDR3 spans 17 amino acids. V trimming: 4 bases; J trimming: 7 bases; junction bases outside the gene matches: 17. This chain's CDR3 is CASSSIFPGQGKVEQYF. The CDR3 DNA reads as TGTGCCAGCAGCTCGATCTTTCCTGGACAGGGGAAAGTGGAGCAGTACTTC.

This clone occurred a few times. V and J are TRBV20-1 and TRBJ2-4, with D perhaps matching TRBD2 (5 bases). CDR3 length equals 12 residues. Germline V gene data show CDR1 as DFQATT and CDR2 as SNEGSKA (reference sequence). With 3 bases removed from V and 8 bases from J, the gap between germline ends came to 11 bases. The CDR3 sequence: CSASGVGDIQYF. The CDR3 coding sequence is TGCAGTGCTAGTGGGGTGGGAGACATTCAGTACTTC.

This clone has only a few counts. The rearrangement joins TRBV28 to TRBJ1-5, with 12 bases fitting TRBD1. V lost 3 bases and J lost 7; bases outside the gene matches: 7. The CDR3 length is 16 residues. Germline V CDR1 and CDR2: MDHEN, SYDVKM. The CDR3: CASSLRGQGARQPQHF. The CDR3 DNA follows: TGTGCCAGCAGTTTGAGGGGACAGGGGGCGCGGCAGCCCCAGCATTTT.

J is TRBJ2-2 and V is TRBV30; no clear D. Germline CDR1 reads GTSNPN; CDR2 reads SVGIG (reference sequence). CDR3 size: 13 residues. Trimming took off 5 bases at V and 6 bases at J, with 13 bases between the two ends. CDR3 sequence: CAWDRGPPGELFF. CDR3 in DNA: TGTGCCTGGGACCGTGGGCCTCCCGGGGAGCTGTTTTTT.

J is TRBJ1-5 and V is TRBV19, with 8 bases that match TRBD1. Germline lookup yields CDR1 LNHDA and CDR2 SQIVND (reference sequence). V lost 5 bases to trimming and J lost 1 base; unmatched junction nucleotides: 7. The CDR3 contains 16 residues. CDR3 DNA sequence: TGTGCCAGTAGTCCTTGGACAGGGATGAGCAATCAGCCCCAGCATTTT. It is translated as CASSPWTGMSNQPQHF. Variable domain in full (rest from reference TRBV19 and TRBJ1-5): DGGITQSPKYLFRKEGQNVTLSCEQNLNHDAMYWYRQDPGQGLRLIYYSQIVNDFQKGDIAEGYSVSREKKESFPLTVTSAQKNPTAFYLCASSPWTGMSNQPQHFGDGTRLSIL.

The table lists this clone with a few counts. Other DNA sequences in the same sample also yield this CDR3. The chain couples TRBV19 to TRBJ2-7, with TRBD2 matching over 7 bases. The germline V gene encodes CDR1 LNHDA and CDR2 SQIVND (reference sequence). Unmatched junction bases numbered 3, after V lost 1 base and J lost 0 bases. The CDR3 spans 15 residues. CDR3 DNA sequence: TGTGCCAGTAGTATAGCCGGGGGGTCCTCCTACGAGCAGTACTTC. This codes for CASSIAGGSSYEQYF. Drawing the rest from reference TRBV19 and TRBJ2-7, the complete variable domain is DGGITQSPKYLFRKEGQNVTLSCEQNLNHDAMYWYRQDPGQGLRLIYYSQIVNDFQKGDIAEGYSVSREKKESFPLTVTSAQKNPTAFYLCASSIAGGSSYEQYFGPGTRLTVT.

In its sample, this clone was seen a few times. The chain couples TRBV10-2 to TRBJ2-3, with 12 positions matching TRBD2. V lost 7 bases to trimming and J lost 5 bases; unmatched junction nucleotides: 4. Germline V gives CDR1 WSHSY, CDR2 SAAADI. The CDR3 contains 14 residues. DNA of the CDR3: TGCGCCAGCATGACTAGCGGGGGCCGAGATACGCAGTATTTT. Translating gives CASMTSGGRDTQYF.

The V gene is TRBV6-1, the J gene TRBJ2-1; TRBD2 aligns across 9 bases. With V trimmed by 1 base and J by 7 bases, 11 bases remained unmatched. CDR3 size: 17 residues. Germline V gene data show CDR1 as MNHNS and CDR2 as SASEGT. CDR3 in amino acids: CASSEEKGGRASNEQFF. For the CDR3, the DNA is TGTGCCAGCAGTGAAGAAAAAGGCGGGAGGGCCTCGAATGAGCAGTTCTTC.

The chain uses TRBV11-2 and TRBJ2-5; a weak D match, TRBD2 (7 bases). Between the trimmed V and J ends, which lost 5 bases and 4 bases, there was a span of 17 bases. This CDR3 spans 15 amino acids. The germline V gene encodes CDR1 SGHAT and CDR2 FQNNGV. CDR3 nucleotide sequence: TGTGCCAGCAGCCCGAGCGGGGCCAGGGGAGAGACCCAGTACTTC. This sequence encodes CASSPSGARGETQYF.

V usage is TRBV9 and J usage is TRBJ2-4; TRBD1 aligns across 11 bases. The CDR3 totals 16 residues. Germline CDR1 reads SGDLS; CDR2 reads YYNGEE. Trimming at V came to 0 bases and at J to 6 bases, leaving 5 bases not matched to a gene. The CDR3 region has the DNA TGTGCCAGCAGCGTAGAGGACAGGGGGCGAGGAAACATTCAGTACTTC. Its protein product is CASSVEDRGRGNIQYF.

The CDR3 spells CASSLAKPGWFTDTQYF. The CDR3 coding sequence is TGCGCCAGCAGCTTGGCCAAGCCGGGATGGTTCACAGATACGCAGTATTTT. The rearrangement links TRBV5-1 to TRBJ2-3, with a possible D match to TRBD2 (5 bases). Deletions cut 0 bases from V and 2 bases from J, with 16 bases between. This CDR3 has 17 amino acids. The germline gives CDR1 SGHRS, CDR2 YFSETQ.